Below are 29 T cell receptor beta chains sequenced from a single sample in a study of blood T cell repertoires in COVID-19 (TCRdb year 2020). The library was prepared using the immunoSEQ multiplex PCR assay. The immuneACCESS repertoire file appears here via TCRdb, limited to in-frame rearrangements. These files lack a portion of the clones; in checked studies, under half of the deficit traces to unresolved V genes, and the cause of the others is not known. The sample has over 150,000 clones on record, approximately 91% of them singletons. Approximately 5% of the sample is taken by the ten largest. The specimen was peripheral blood. The receptors here all came from a man younger than 35 with COVID-19, enrolled during active disease.

The chain recombines TRBV6-2 or TRBV6-3 with TRBJ2-1; TRBD2 matches at 8 bases. The CDR3 length is 19 residues. The junction had 15 bases not matched to a gene; V was cut back by 5 bases and J by 0 bases. Germline CDR1 MNHEY, CDR2 SVGEGT. CDR3 DNA: TGTGCCAGCAGTAAAGGACTAGCAGCGATTCGAGGCTCCTACAATGAGCAGTTCTTC. This translates into CASSKGLAAIRGSYNEQFF.

V usage is TRBV7-8 and J usage is TRBJ2-7; D is perhaps TRBD2 (5 bases). CDR3 size: 14 residues. Germline assignment: CDR1 SGHVS and CDR2 FQNEAQ. Trimming shortened V by 5 bases and J by 0 bases, and 11 bases separated the two germline ends. In DNA form, the CDR3 reads TGTGCCAGCAGCGTAGACGGGGACTCCTACGAGCAGTACTTC. This codes for CASSVDGDSYEQYF.

The chain links TRBV7-2 to TRBJ2-7; 8 bases fit TRBD2. Germline V gives CDR1 SGHTA, CDR2 FQGNSA. The CDR3 contains 17 residues. V gave up 5 bases and J gave up 2 bases; unmatched junction bases: 14. The CDR3 DNA follows: TGTGCCAGCAGCCTAAGGGTAGGACTAGCTGTAGCCTACGAGCAGTACTTC. Residues: CASSLRVGLAVAYEQYF. The entire variable domain, with the rest obtained from reference TRBV7-2 and TRBJ2-7, is as follows: GAGVSQSPSNKVTEKGKDVELRCDPISGHTALYWYRQSLGQGLEFLIYFQGNSAPDKSGLPSDRFSAERTGGSVSTLTIQRTQQEDSAVYLCASSLRVGLAVAYEQYFGPGTRLTVT.

V gene TRBV7-9 combines with J gene TRBJ2-5; maybe TRBD2 (8 bases). The CDR3 spans 15 residues. The V end lost 4 bases, the J end lost 5 bases, and 17 bases lay between the germline ends. The germline V gene encodes CDR1 SEHNR and CDR2 FQNEAQ (reference sequence). DNA of the CDR3: TGTGCCAGCAGCTCCTACAGGGGCGGGAGGGAGACCCAGTACTTC. It specifies CASSSYRGGRETQYF.

This chain uses TRBV12-3 or TRBV12-4 with TRBJ2-3; maybe TRBD2 (5 bases). V lost 6 bases and J lost 5, with 12 bases in between. The CDR3 contains 13 residues. Written as DNA, the CDR3 is TGTGCCAGCAGGCGGGCCCCCGGAGATACGCAGTATTTT. Protein product: CASRRAPGDTQYF.

The J gene is TRBJ1-5, the V gene TRBV6-5; the match to TRBD1 covers 8 bases. The germline V gene has CDR1 MNHEY and CDR2 SVGAGI. V shed 5 bases, J shed 9 bases, and the junction held 12 bases outside the gene matches. This CDR3 has 15 residues. The CDR3 sequence: CASSQDRAYRGPQHF. In nucleotides, the CDR3 is TGTGCCAGCAGTCAGGACAGGGCCTACCGGGGGCCCCAGCATTTT.

The count of this clone is one. The chain is built from TRBV7-8 and TRBJ2-2; a possible D gene is TRBD1 (6 bases). The germline CDR1 and CDR2 sequences are SGHVS and FQNEAQ. The CDR3 has 18 residues. V was pared by 1 base and J by 4 bases, with 19 bases between. Here the CDR3 reads CASSLVRNPGAVTGELFF. The CDR3 DNA reads as TGTGCCAGCAGCTTAGTACGGAATCCAGGGGCGGTCACCGGGGAGCTGTTTTTT.

The CDR3, as DNA: TGTGCCAGCAGCCCAACCGGGACAGAGAACACTGAAGCTTTCTTT. Protein: CASSPTGTENTEAFF. The chain is built from TRBV7-9 and TRBJ1-1, with 7 bases matching TRBD1. The CDR3 has 15 residues. Per the germline V gene, CDR1 is SEHNR and CDR2 is FQNEAQ (reference sequence). The V gene end was trimmed by 5 bases and the J gene end by 1 base; junction bases not matched to a gene: 7.

The chain couples TRBV19 to TRBJ1-5, with unresolved D. Trimming removed 2 bases from V and 4 bases from J, with 9 bases in between. The CDR3 sequence is 14 residues long. Germline assignment: CDR1 LNHDA and CDR2 SQIVND (reference sequence). The DNA of the CDR3 is TGTGCCAGTAGTATACTTCTCGGGAATCAGCCCCAGCATTTT. Protein: CASSILLGNQPQHF.

The rearrangement links TRBV4-2 to TRBJ1-5; 10 nucleotides agree with TRBD1. The junction had 4 bases not matched to a gene; V was cut back by 4 bases and J by 7 bases. The CDR3 length is 14 residues. Germline V gene data show CDR1 as LGHNA and CDR2 as YNFKEQ. CDR3 residues: CASSLGQGGQPQHF. DNA of the CDR3: TGTGCCAGCAGCCTCGGACAGGGGGGACAGCCCCAGCATTTT.

This rearrangement joins TRBV4-1 to TRBJ2-5; D is perhaps TRBD2 (5 bases). The ends were cut back, 0 bases at V and 7 bases at J, with 6 bases in the middle. CDR3 length: 12 residues. CDR1 and CDR2 from the germline V gene are MGHRA and YSYEKL. This CDR3 is CASSQDGGTQYF. The CDR3 DNA is TGCGCCAGCAGCCAAGACGGAGGGACCCAGTACTTC.

CDR3 sequence reads: CASSEREDSPLHF. The CDR3 DNA reads TGTGCCAGCTCTGAGAGGGAAGATTCACCCCTCCACTTT. This chain joins TRBV18 and TRBJ1-6; no definite D call. Germline lookup yields CDR1 KGHSH and CDR2 LQKENI. Deletions cut 6 bases from V and 8 bases from J, with 11 bases between. The CDR3 runs 13 residues. Complete variable domain (other parts from reference TRBV18 and TRBJ1-6): NAGVMQNPRHLVRRRGQEARLRCSPMKGHSHVYWYRQLPEEGLKFMVYLQKENIIDESGMPKERFSAEFPKEGPSILRIQQVVRGDSAAYFCASSEREDSPLHFGNGTRLTVT.

This clone has just a few counts. The rearrangement links TRBV7-9 to TRBJ1-5; TRBD1 matches at 7 bases. CDR1 and CDR2 (germline): SEHNR, FQNEAQ (reference sequence). After removal of 3 bases from V and 2 bases from J, the junction contained 1 base not matched to a gene. CDR3 size: 14 residues. The CDR3 sequence: CASSFGQGNQPQHF. Here the CDR3 DNA reads TGTGCCAGCAGCTTTGGACAGGGCAATCAGCCCCAGCATTTT.

The chain uses TRBV28 and TRBJ1-5, with 9 bases aligning to TRBD1. This CDR3 is 17 amino acids long. Germline V gene lookup returns CDR1 MDHEN and CDR2 SYDVKM. Trimming at V came to 3 bases and at J to 3 bases, leaving 9 bases not matched to a gene. The CDR3 is CASSLSPDRGINQPQHF. In DNA, the CDR3 is TGTGCCAGCAGTTTGAGCCCCGACAGGGGGATCAATCAGCCCCAGCATTTT. Using reference TRBV28 and TRBJ1-5 for the parts outside the CDR3, the full variable domain is DVKVTQSSRYLVKRTGEKVFLECVQDMDHENMFWYRQDPGLGLRLIYFSYDVKMKEKGDIPEGYSVSREKKERFSLILESASTNQTSMYLCASSLSPDRGINQPQHFGDGTRLSIL.

This chain links TRBV30 with TRBJ2-7; a possible D gene is TRBD2 (5 bases). V dropped 0 bases and J dropped 0 bases, with 12 bases sitting between them. The CDR3 extends over 15 amino acids. In germline, CDR1 is GTSNPN, CDR2 SVGIG (reference sequence). CDR3 nucleotide sequence: TGTGCCTGGAGTGTTGGGGAGACCCGCTCCTACGAGCAGTACTTC. Encoded protein: CAWSVGETRSYEQYF.

This clone was picked up one time. The chain combines TRBV9 with TRBJ2-7, with 9 bases that match TRBD1. CDR1 and CDR2 (germline): SGDLS, YYNGEE. The CDR3 has 15 residues. J lost 2 bases, V lost 2 bases, and 5 bases had no gene match. In DNA form, the CDR3 reads TGTGCCAGCAGCGTTGGACAGGGGCGTACCTACGAGCAGTACTTC. Its protein is CASSVGQGRTYEQYF.

This clone occurred a few times. Mismatch with germline at one junction end may stem from a read error. The chain combines TRBV6-5 with TRBJ1-4, with 10 bases that match TRBD1. Germline V CDR1 and CDR2: MNHEY, SVGAGI. CDR3 length: 13 residues. CDR3 protein: CASSFGQGEKLLF. CDR3 coding DNA: TGTGCCAGCAGTTTCGGACAGGGGGAAAAACTGCTTTTT.

This clone was picked up a small number of times. The chain has TRBV28 and TRBJ1-5, with D unresolved. Germline CDR1 MDHEN, CDR2 SYDVKM. The CDR3 totals 13 residues. V was pared by 8 bases and J by 2 bases, with 10 bases between. This chain's CDR3 is CASGGYGNQPQHF. The DNA for the CDR3 is TGTGCCAGCGGCGGGTACGGCAATCAGCCCCAGCATTTT.

V is TRBV6-5 and J is TRBJ1-6; perhaps TRBD1 as D (5 bases). Per the germline V gene, CDR1 is MNHEY and CDR2 is SVGAGI. There are 15 residues in the CDR3. Trimming removed 2 bases from V and 8 bases from J, with 13 bases in between. CDR3 in amino acids: CASSYIAGKHSPLHF. The CDR3 DNA reads TGTGCCAGCAGTTACATTGCAGGGAAGCATTCACCCCTCCACTTT.

This clone was seen only once. The CDR3 sequence: CASSLGTGSPYGYTF. CDR3 nucleotide sequence: TGTGCCAGCAGCTTGGGGACAGGGAGTCCCTATGGCTACACCTTC. V is TRBV7-9 and J is TRBJ1-2, with 9 bases matching TRBD1. The CDR3 runs 15 residues. With 3 bases clipped from V and 4 bases from J, the junction kept 6 bases outside the gene matches. CDR1 is SEHNR, CDR2 FQNEAQ, per germline (reference sequence).

The chain couples TRBV7-9 to TRBJ2-1; D might be TRBD1 (6 bases). V dropped 6 bases and J dropped 2 bases, with 26 bases sitting between them. CDR3 length: 19 amino acids. Germline V lookup: CDR1 SEHNR, CDR2 FQNEAQ (reference sequence). The CDR3 nucleotides are TGTGCCAGCAGAAGTGGGCCGGACAGACCGAGCGGTACCTACAATGAGCAGTTCTTC. Translating it yields CASRSGPDRPSGTYNEQFF.

This clone has just a few counts. The chain joins TRBV3-1 (or the pseudogene TRBV3-2) to TRBJ1-4, with TRBD1 as a possible D gene (6 bases). The germline gives CDR1 LGHDT, CDR2 YNNKEL (reference sequence). Trimming removed 3 bases at V and 7 bases at J, with 18 bases between. The CDR3 loop spans 16 amino acids. The CDR3 reads CASSHRNRVDAEKLFF. The CDR3 DNA is TGTGCCAGCAGCCATAGAAACAGGGTCGATGCTGAAAAACTGTTTTTT.

The chain uses TRBV28 and TRBJ1-5; D remains ambiguous. The ends were cut back, 7 bases at V and 2 bases at J, with 6 bases in the middle. CDR3 length: 12 amino acids. Germline V gene lookup returns CDR1 MDHEN and CDR2 SYDVKM. The CDR3 region is CASTQGNQPQHF. In DNA, the CDR3 is TGTGCCAGCACCCAGGGCAATCAGCCCCAGCATTTT.

This chain connects TRBV7-2 to TRBJ2-7, with D perhaps TRBD2 (6 bases). There are 15 residues in the CDR3. In germline, CDR1 is SGHTA, CDR2 FQGNSA. V lost 2 bases and J lost 4, with 15 bases in between. The CDR3 spells CASSLMAGKIYEQYF. CDR3 DNA: TGTGCCAGCAGCTTAATGGCGGGGAAGATTTACGAGCAGTACTTC.

The rearrangement links TRBV6-5 to TRBJ2-7; possible D gene TRBD1, 5 bases. Germline V CDR1 and CDR2: MNHEY, SVGAGI. Trimming shortened V by 6 bases and J by 2 bases, and 5 bases separated the two germline ends. This CDR3 has 11 amino acids. The CDR3 region is CASRTAYEQYF. The CDR3 DNA is TGTGCCAGCAGGACAGCCTACGAGCAGTACTTC.

In DNA, the CDR3 is TGTGCCAGCAGCCAAGTCGGTCAGCCCCAGCATTTT. This gives the protein CASSQVGQPQHF. The V call is TRBV3-1 (or the pseudogene TRBV3-2), the J call TRBJ1-5; unclear D gene. The CDR3 spans 12 residues. CDR1 LGHDT and CDR2 YNNKEL come from the germline V gene (reference sequence). With 1 base removed from V and 6 bases from J, the gap between germline ends came to 4 bases.

This chain uses TRBV7-2 with TRBJ2-7; TRBD1 matches at 9 bases. This CDR3 is built from 14 residues. V lost 4 bases and J lost 3; bases outside the gene matches: 4. The germline V gene encodes CDR1 SGHTA and CDR2 FQGNSA. CDR3: CASSWDRDYYEQYF. The CDR3 DNA is TGTGCCAGCAGCTGGGACAGGGATTACTACGAGCAGTACTTC. Full variable domain (missing parts from reference TRBV7-2 and TRBJ2-7): GAGVSQSPSNKVTEKGKDVELRCDPISGHTALYWYRQSLGQGLEFLIYFQGNSAPDKSGLPSDRFSAERTGGSVSTLTIQRTQQEDSAVYLCASSWDRDYYEQYFGPGTRLTVT.

V gene TRBV27 combines with J gene TRBJ1-1; 9 bases map to TRBD1. This CDR3 has 14 amino acids. Trimming took 2 bases from V and 3 from J; bases not matched to a gene: 1. Germline CDR1 reads MNHEY; CDR2 reads SMNVEV (reference sequence). CDR3 region: CASSLGQGHTEAFF. The CDR3 bases are TGTGCCAGCAGTTTAGGACAGGGGCACACTGAAGCTTTCTTT.

The chain employs TRBV18 and TRBJ1-1; D not resolved. This CDR3 is 13 amino acids long. The germline V gene has CDR1 KGHSH and CDR2 LQKENI. The V gene lost 3 bases and the J gene lost 4 bases, with 9 bases spanning the gap. The CDR3 nucleotides are TGTGCCAGCTCACCCCTCCGCAGCACTGAAGCTTTCTTT. Its protein product is CASSPLRSTEAFF.